This paragraph covers one T cell receptor (beta chain) sequence. This sample stems from a study of blood T cell repertoires in COVID-19. Looking at the study overall: Samples came from the United States, Italy and Spain, spanning acute and convalescent COVID-19. Sources were T cells, B-cell-depleted T cells, or PBMCs; the material itself was cDNA or gDNA.

V was cut by 7 bases and J by 5 bases, with 15 bases left in between. The CDR3 is 13 amino acids. Germline V gene sequence: CDR1 WSHSY, CDR2 SAAADI. In the authors' methods: The assay estimated nucleated cells by amplifying reference gene primers. Some clones are missing from TCRdb's copy, which holds only in-frame ones; the method was immunoSEQ multiplex PCR. V, J and clone size are taken as reported in that table, and D and trimming were inferred from the DNA itself. There are approximately 170,000 clones in the sample; about 85% occur only once, and 1% to 1.4% lies in the top ten. This chain links TRBV10-2 with TRBJ2-7; no clear D. The specimen was peripheral blood. This sequence originates from a man aged 25 to 40 with acute or convalescent COVID-19. The CDR3 DNA is TGCGCCAGCATTGATACGGGTGGCCACGAGCAGTACTTC. It encodes CASIDTGGHEQYF.